This paragraph covers one T cell receptor beta chain sequence. No cognate antigen has been identified for it. Qualities for individual bases were not recorded, and no much larger clone is one base off. Multiplex touch-down PCR with a mixed TRB-A/B primer pool was used to amplify rearranged TRB sequences covering the V, D and J segments. Illumina adapters and sample indices were attached to the amplicons through two consecutive PCR reactions run with Phusion HS II polymerase. After gel purification with the NucleoSpin Gel and PCR Clean-up kit, the amplicons were checked using Qubit and an Agilent 2100 Bioanalyzer. Sequencing of libraries was carried out on an Illumina MiSeq in 600-cycle, single-indexed, paired-end runs. As for the authors' bioinformatics: MiXCR versions 2.12 and 3.0.5 were used to process the TRB sequences. Each unique CDR3 nucleotide sequence was counted as one clone, and only productive sequences with at least two reads were retained. The repertoire metrics were Shannon diversity, evenness, clonality (defined as one minus evenness), and alpha-parameterized diversity profiles covering alpha 0 to 5. Generation probabilities of clones in paired pre- and post-chemotherapy samples were computed with the IGoR algorithm. Through fastp at Q25 and MiXCR, TCRdb rebuilt clones from the public reads, retaining in-frame beta chains. Each record represents a unique CDR3 protein, reported with the most common genes and DNA among its rows. It is TCRdb's table, rather than the study itself, that gives the V and J calls and clone size. Within this sample are approximately 1,500 distinct CDR3 sequences, with about 22% of them counted one time only. The ten largest clones take up about a fifth of the sample.

TCR beta rearrangements were amplified from genomic DNA extracted from peripheral blood rather than from sorted cells or RNA. V and J are trimmed by 4 bases and 4 bases, and the gene matches miss 6 bases of the junction. Via the germline V gene, CDR1 is SGHTA and CDR2 FQGNSA. Taken from cysteine to phenylalanine, the CDR3 has 15 residues. Of the read, only the CDR3 DNA is kept; its 45 bases are in frame from base 1. The data originate from a study of T cell repertoires in aging, cancer and after chemotherapy (dated by TCRdb to about 2019). Background for the entire study: The donors fell into six age groups ranging from 30 or younger to 70 or older, and each group had at least three individuals. Paired pre- and post-chemotherapy samples in the solid tumor group came from brain tumor (glioblastoma) patients receiving temozolomide-based therapy. In total, the full dataset held 10 million or so TCR reads. The study profiled peripheral blood TCR beta repertoires from healthy donors and cancer patients to examine immunoaging and T cell reconstitution after chemotherapy. A cohort of 200 to 250 cancer patients (approximately 90 with hematological and roughly 120 with solid cancers) was assembled, and 100 or so healthy donors were included as a reference group.

What the work shows at the level of the full study, not this receptor alone: In healthy donors, the decline in TCR diversity with age was mainly due to loss of richness, whereas in cancer patients loss of evenness also played a role. An increase in median generation probability over the chemotherapy interval was observed in both cancer cohorts, suggesting that the repertoire was reconstituted through rebound thymic output. Compared with age-matched healthy donors, untreated patients with hematological or solid cancers had significantly lower TCR diversity and higher clonality in blood. According to the authors, the repertoire data do not allow conclusions to be drawn about immunological memory after chemotherapy.

Sequencing was performed on blood. The sequence joins TRBV7-2 to TRBJ1-5; 8 of the junction bases match TRBD1. The clonotype originates from a human donor with a solid tumor. The CDR3 reads CASSSQGGRNQPQHF. The DNA sequence reads TGTGCCAGCAGCTCACAGGGGGGAAGGAATCAGCCCCAGCATTTT.